The following is a T cell receptor (beta chain) sequence with its context. Its antigen is not identified. The germline V gene encodes CDR1 MNHEY and CDR2 SVGAGI. V lost 5 bases, J lost 8 bases, and 5 bases stayed unmatched. The CDR3 spans 13 residues. The source of the sample is a study of T cell responses to AZD1222 COVID-19 vaccine. Study-wide results and caveats: Regions left unmutated in variants are reportedly the target of nearly half of spike-specific TCRs. No repertoire was sampled before or during the peak T cell response, only after it. Recipients of AZD1222 seropositive at baseline numbered only 5 or 6. Females made up more of the donors, who were largely white British, and clonal diversity may have come out too low.

Sequencing was performed with immunoSEQ multiplex PCR; in TCRdb, only in-frame clones are kept and a portion is missing. The sample lists roughly 150,000 clones, about nine tenths occurring once. The source material was peripheral blood, sampled on day 0 of AZD1222 vaccination. V is TRBV6-5 and J is TRBJ1-4, with 7 bases that match TRBD1. The sequence derives from an adult in good health. As DNA, the CDR3 is TGTGCCAGCAGTCCCCGGGACAGCGAAAAACTGTTTTTT. It specifies CASSPRDSEKLFF.